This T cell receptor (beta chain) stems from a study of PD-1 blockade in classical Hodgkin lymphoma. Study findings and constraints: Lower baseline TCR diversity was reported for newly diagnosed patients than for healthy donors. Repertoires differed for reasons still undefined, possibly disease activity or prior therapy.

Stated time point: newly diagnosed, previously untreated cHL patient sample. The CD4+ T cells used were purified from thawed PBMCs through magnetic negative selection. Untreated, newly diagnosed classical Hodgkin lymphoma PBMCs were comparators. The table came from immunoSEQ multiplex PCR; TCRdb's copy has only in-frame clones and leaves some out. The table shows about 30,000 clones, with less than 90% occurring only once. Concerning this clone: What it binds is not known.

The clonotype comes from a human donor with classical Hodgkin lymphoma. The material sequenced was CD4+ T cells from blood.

The CDR3 is CASSLDRTNEKLFF. CDR3 bases: TGTGCCAGCAGCTTAGACAGAACTAATGAAAAACTGTTTTTT. V and J are TRBV11-1 and TRBJ1-4; D unclear. V lost 1 base and J 1 base, leaving 4 bases between the germline ends. The germline gives CDR1 SGHAT, CDR2 FQDESV (reference sequence). This CDR3 spans 14 amino acids.